Reported below is one TCR beta chain. This entry belongs to a study of OX40 agonist ivuxolimab in advanced cancers. Sequencing was performed with immunoSEQ multiplex PCR; in TCRdb, only in-frame clones are kept and a portion is missing. The sample contains tens of thousands of clones, 65% to 85% of which appear only once. Sequences were derived from CD4+ or CD8+ T cells sorted from blood, sampled in a trial of the OX40 agonist ivuxolimab. The receptor was derived from an adult with an advanced solid tumor such as melanoma, head and neck, liver or kidney cancer.

The CDR3 spells CAWTALNTGELFF. CDR3 bases: TGTGCCTGGACGGCCCTGAACACCGGGGAGCTGTTTTTT. The chain joins TRBV30 to TRBJ2-2, with D uncertain. CDR3 length: 13 residues. The V gene's germline CDR1 is GTSNPN and CDR2 SVGIG (reference sequence). V was cut by 4 bases and J by 1 base, with 7 bases left in between. Full variable domain (outside the CDR3, taken from reference TRBV30 and TRBJ2-2): SQTIHQWPATLVQPVGSPLSLECTVEGTSNPNLYWYRQAAGRGLQLLFYSVGIGQISSEVPQNLSASRPQDRQFILSSKKLLLSDSGFYLCAWTALNTGELFFGEGSRLTVL.